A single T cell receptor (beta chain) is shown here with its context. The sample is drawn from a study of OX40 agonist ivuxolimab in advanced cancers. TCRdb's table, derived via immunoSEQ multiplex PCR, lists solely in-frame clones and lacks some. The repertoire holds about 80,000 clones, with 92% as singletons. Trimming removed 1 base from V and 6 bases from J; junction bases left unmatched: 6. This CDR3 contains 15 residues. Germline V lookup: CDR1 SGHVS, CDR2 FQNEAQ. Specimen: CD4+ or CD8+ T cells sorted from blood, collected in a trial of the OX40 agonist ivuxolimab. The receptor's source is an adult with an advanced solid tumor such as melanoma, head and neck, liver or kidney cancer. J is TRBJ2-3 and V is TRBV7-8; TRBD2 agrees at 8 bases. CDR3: CASSLDGGALDTQYF. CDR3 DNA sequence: TGTGCCAGCAGCTTAGACGGGGGGGCCCTGGATACGCAGTATTTT.